Given below is one T cell receptor (beta chain) in context. The data were obtained in a study of long-term antiretroviral therapy in people with HIV. Researchers report immunoSEQ v3.0 was run at survey level. A per-sample goal of about 40,000-55,000 T-cell genomes was targeted by sequencing. The data were produced by immunoSEQ multiplex PCR, yet TCRdb's version contains in-frame clones alone and is incomplete. Of tens of thousands of clones listed, about 80% are singletons. V was cut by 6 bases and J by 2 bases, with 19 bases left in between. Looked up from germline, CDR1 is LNHDA and CDR2 is SQIVND (reference sequence). The CDR3 runs to 16 residues.

The specimen was unsorted PBMCs, collected 0.3 years after starting antiretroviral therapy. The rearrangement links TRBV19 to TRBJ1-2; D not resolved. The clonotype was recovered from a man in his forties with HIV. The CDR3 loop is CASSLYVQDLNYGYTF. The CDR3 DNA sequence: TGTGCCAGTAGCCTCTACGTTCAGGACCTGAACTATGGCTACACCTTC.